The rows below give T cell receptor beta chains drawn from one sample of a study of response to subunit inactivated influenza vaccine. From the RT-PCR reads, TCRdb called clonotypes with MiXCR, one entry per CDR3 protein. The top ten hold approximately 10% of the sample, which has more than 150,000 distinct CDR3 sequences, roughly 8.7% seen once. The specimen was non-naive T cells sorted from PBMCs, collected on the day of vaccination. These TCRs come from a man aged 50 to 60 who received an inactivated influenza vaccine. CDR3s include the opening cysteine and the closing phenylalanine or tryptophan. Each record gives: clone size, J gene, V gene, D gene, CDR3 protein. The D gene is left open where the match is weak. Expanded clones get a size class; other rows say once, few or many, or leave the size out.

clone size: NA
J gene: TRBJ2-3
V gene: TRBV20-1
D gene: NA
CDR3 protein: CSAPSAGRTDTQYF

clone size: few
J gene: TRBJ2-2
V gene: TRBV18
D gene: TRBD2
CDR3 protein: CASSPTTSGIVGELFF

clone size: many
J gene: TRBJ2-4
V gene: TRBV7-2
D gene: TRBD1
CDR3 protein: CASSLQGAGNIQYF

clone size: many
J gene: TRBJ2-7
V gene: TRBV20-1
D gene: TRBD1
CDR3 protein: CSARGRTGDSYEQYF

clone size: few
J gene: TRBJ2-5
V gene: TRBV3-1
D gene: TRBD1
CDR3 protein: CASSQPGQGFETQYF

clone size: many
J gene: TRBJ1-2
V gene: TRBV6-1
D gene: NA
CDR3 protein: CASRPPEGRVSRGYTF

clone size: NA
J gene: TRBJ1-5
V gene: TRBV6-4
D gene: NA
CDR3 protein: CASSDARGGPQHF

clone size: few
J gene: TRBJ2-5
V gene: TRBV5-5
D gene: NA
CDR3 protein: CASSLYSGKGTETQYF

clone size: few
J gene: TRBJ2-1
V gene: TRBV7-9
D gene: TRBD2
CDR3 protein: CASSLSAGGYNEQFF

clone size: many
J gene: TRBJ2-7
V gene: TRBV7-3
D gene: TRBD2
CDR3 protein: CASSLTGGDDEQYF

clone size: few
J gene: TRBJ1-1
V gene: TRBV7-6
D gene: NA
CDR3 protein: CAVGKGQDTEAFF

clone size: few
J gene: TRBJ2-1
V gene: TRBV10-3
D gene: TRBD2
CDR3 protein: CAITTSLAEYNEQFF

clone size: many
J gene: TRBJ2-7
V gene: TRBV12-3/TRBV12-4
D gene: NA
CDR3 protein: CASSLFRGDNEQYF

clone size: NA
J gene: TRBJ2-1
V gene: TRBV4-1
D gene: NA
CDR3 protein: CASSQDSNSYNEQFF

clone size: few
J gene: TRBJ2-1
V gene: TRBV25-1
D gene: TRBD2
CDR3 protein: CASSDPAKLAGFRDEQFF

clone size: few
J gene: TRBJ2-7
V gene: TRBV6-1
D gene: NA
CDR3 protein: CASSPAQGSYEQYF

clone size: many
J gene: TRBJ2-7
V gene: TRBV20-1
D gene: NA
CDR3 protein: CSARTPHSYEQYF

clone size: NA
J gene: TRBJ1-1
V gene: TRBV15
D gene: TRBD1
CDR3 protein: CATSRDRGYEAFF

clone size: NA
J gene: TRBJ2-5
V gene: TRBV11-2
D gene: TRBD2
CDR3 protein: CASSLGAASGVNRPETQYF

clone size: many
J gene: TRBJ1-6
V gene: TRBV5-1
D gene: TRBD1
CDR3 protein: CASSQKGQGSSPLHF

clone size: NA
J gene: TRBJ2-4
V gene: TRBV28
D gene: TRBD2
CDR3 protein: CASSPSGRENIQYF

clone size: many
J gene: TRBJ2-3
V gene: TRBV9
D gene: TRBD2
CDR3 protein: CASSVAAGGGSDTQYF

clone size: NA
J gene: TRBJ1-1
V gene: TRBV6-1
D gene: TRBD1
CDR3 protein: CASSPGTGYGPEAFF

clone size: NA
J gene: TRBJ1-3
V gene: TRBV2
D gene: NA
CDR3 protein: CASSTDRSSGNTIYF

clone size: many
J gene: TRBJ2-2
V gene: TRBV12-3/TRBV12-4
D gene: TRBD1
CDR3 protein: CASSPPGQGSTGELFF

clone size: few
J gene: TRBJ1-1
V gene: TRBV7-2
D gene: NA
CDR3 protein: CASSLALGNTEAFF

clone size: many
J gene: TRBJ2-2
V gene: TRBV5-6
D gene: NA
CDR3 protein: CASTPGGNRVAGELFF

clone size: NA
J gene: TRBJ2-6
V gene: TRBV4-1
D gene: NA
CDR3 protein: CASSPTRQSGANVLTF

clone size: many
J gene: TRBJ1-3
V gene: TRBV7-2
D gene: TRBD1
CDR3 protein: CATAGGGGNTIYF

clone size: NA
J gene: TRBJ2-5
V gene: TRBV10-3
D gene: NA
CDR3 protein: CAISESGETTQETQYF

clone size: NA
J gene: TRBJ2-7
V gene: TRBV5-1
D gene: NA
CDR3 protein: CASSLDTHEQYF

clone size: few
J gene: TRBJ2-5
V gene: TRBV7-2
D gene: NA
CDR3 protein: CASSAKGGETQYF

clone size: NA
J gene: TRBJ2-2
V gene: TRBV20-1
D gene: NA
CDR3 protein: CSARDAGKVNTGELFF

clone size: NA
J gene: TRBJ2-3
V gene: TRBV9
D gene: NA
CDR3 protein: CASSVDGGGTDTQYF

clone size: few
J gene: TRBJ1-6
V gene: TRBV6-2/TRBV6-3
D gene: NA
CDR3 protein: CASSQTASSYNSPLHF

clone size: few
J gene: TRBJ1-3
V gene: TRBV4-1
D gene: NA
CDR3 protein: CASSQVGGRRNSGNTIYF

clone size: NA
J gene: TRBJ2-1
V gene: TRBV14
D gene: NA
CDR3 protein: CASSQVGGGGSSYNEQFF

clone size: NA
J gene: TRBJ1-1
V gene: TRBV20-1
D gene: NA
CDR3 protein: CSAPEHRNTEAFF

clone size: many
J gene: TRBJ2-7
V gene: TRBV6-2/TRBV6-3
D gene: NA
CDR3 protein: CASTSLGYEQYF

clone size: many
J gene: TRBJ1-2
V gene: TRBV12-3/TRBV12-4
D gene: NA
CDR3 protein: CASSLGPYGYTF

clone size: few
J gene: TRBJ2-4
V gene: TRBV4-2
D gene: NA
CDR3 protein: CASSQDAGNIQYF

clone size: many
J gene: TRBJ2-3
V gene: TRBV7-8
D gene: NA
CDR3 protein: CASSFEPSSTDTQYF

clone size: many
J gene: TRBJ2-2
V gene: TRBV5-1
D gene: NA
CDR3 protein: CASSLNVGTGELFF

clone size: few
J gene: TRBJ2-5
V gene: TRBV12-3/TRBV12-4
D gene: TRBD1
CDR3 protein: CASSLGARGQTQYF

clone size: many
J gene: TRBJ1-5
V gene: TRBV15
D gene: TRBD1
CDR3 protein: CATSNGNRGSQPQHF

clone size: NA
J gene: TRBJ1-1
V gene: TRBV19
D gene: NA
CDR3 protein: CASTDRTTEAFF

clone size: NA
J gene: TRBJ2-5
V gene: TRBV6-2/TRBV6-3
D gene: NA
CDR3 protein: CASSSIGGLQETQYF

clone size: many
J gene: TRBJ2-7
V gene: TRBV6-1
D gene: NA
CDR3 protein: CASSDRPIYEQYF

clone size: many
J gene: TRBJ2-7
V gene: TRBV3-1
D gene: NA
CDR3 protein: CASSQDRQPFYEQYF

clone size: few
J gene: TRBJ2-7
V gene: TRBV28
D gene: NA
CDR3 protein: CASSWNFYEQYF

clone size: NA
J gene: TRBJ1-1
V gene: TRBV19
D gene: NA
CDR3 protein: CASSMGNNMNTEAFF

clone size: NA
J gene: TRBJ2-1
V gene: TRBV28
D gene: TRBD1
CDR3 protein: CASSLWTDRDTYNERFF

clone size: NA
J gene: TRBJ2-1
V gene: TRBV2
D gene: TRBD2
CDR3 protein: CASRERGSSYNEQFF

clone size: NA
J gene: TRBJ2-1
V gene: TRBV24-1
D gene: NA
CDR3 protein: CATSDPAGAGTAFDNEQFF

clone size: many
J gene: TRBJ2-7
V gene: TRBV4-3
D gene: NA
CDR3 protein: CASSRNRLGEQYF

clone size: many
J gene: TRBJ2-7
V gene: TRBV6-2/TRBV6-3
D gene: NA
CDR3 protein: CASKGGGAYEQYF